A single sample is the source of the 23 T cell receptor beta chains below, sequenced in a study of T cell responses to AZD1222 COVID-19 vaccine. The repertoire was sequenced with immunoSEQ multiplex PCR; TCRdb's copy has only in-frame clones and lacks some. Of approximately 100,000 clones in the sample, about 87% were seen once. This specimen was peripheral blood, taken on day 0 of AZD1222 vaccination. Source of these receptors: an adult in good health.

The chain links TRBV5-4 to TRBJ1-2, with D perhaps matching TRBD1 (6 bases). The CDR3 spans 14 residues. The V end was cut by 1 base, the J end by 3 bases, with 10 bases between. Germline V lookup: CDR1 SGHNT, CDR2 YYREEE (reference sequence). DNA of the CDR3: TGTGCCAGCAGCTTGAAACAGGGTGACTATGGCTACACCTTC. This gives the protein CASSLKQGDYGYTF.

CDR3 bases: TGCGCCAGCACCCTGTCCGGGGGCGTTGAGACCCAGTACTTC. Translating gives CASTLSGGVETQYF. This chain joins TRBV5-1 and TRBJ2-5; D may correspond to TRBD1 or TRBD2 (6 bases each). Trimming pared 6 bases from V and 5 bases from J, leaving 17 bases between. The CDR3 spans 14 residues. Germline values: CDR1 SGHRS, CDR2 YFSETQ.

J is TRBJ1-1 and V is TRBV28, with TRBD1 matching 9 bases. The CDR3 has 15 residues. Germline V lookup: CDR1 MDHEN, CDR2 SYDVKM. Trimming removed 5 bases from V and 2 bases from J; junction bases left unmatched: 6. The CDR3 spells CASSNTGGPNTEAFF. CDR3 DNA: TGTGCCAGCAGTAACACAGGGGGCCCAAACACTGAAGCTTTCTTT.

The chain links TRBV4-2 to TRBJ1-1; D may be TRBD1 (6 bases). Germline V lookup: CDR1 LGHNA, CDR2 YNFKEQ. V lost 4 bases, J lost 0 bases, and 9 bases lay in between. The CDR3 loop spans 14 amino acids. CDR3 sequence (DNA): TGTGCCAGCAGCCGCACAGGGCTGAACACTGAAGCTTTCTTT. Protein product: CASSRTGLNTEAFF.

The chain couples TRBV11-3 to TRBJ2-3; D is uncertain. The CDR3 has 18 amino acids. The V gene lost 2 bases and the J gene lost 4 bases, with 22 bases spanning the gap. The V gene's germline CDR1 is SGHNT and CDR2 YENEEA. CDR3 bases: TGTGCCAGCAGCTTAAGCATCTTAGGATCAAGGGCCCCAGATACGCAGTATTTT. This encodes CASSLSILGSRAPDTQYF.

This clone appeared a single time. This sequence joins TRBV7-2 and TRBJ1-2, with 9 positions matching TRBD1. The germline CDR1 and CDR2 sequences are SGHTA and FQGNSA. The J segment lost 4 bases and the V segment lost 1 base, leaving 7 bases of the junction unmatched. This CDR3 has 16 amino acids. The DNA for the CDR3 is TGTGCCAGCAGCTTAGTGCAAGGACAGGGGATCTATGGCTACACCTTC. Its translation: CASSLVQGQGIYGYTF.

As for this clone: The junction and the germline gene differ at one end; a read error may be behind it. The chain recombines TRBV7-2 with TRBJ1-5; 9 nucleotides align to TRBD1. The CDR3 consists of 12 residues. CDR1 and CDR2 (germline): SGHTA, FQGNSA. Written as DNA, the CDR3 is TGTGCCAGCAGCCAGCAGACAGGGGGATCGGTTTTT. Protein sequence: CASSQQTGGSVF.

V usage is TRBV3-1 (or the pseudogene TRBV3-2) and J usage is TRBJ1-5, with D maybe TRBD1 (6 bases). V was pared by 1 base and J by 3 bases, with 10 bases between. CDR3 length: 15 residues. Germline CDR1 and CDR2: LGHDT and YNNKEL (reference sequence). The CDR3 sequence: CASSQGNRDNQPQHF. The CDR3 bases are TGTGCCAGCAGCCAAGGGAACAGGGACAATCAGCCCCAGCATTTT.

The chain combines TRBV7-9 with TRBJ1-1, with 7 bases identical to TRBD1. V shed 3 bases and J 10 bases; nucleotides not matched to a gene: 11. The CDR3 runs to 14 residues. Germline CDR1 SEHNR, CDR2 FQNEAQ (reference sequence). CDR3 amino acids: CASSFLDRSKRAFF. For the CDR3, the DNA is TGTGCCAGCAGCTTCTTGGACAGGAGCAAGCGAGCTTTCTTT.

This chain links TRBV27 with TRBJ1-5; maybe TRBD1 (6 bases). The CDR3 has 14 amino acids. V was cut by 6 bases and J by 6 bases, with 15 bases left in between. In germline, CDR1 is MNHEY, CDR2 SMNVEV (reference sequence). The CDR3 DNA is TGTGCCAGCAGCCGAGGGGGGTGGGTTCAGCCCCAGCATTTT. Translating gives CASSRGGWVQPQHF.

The chain is built from TRBV19 and TRBJ1-2; no clear D. Trimming stripped 1 base from V and 0 bases from J, with 6 bases between. Germline-derived CDR1 and CDR2 are LNHDA and SQIVND (reference sequence). The CDR3 totals 14 residues. In nucleotides, the CDR3 is TGTGCCAGTAGTATAGTCGGCTCTAACTATGGCTACACCTTC. Encoded protein: CASSIVGSNYGYTF.

The genes are TRBV6-2 or TRBV6-3 and TRBJ1-3; tentative D call: TRBD1 (5 bases). Per germline, CDR1 MNHEY and CDR2 SVGEGT. The CDR3 runs to 17 residues. The V gene lost 5 bases and the J gene lost 3 bases, with 20 bases spanning the gap. CDR3 in amino acids: CASSKQLLRQSGNTIYF. Here the CDR3 DNA reads TGTGCCAGCAGTAAACAGCTCCTAAGACAGAGTGGAAACACCATATATTTT.

This chain connects TRBV18 to TRBJ2-7, with 7 bases that match TRBD1. V shed 4 bases and J 4 bases; nucleotides not matched to a gene: 10. CDR1 and CDR2 (germline): KGHSH, LQKENI. There are 15 residues in the CDR3. CDR3 in amino acids: CASSRAGQVDYEQYF. CDR3 bases: TGTGCCAGCTCACGCGCCGGACAGGTGGATTACGAGCAGTACTTC.

This clone was detected only a few times. The genes are TRBV5-4 and TRBJ1-1, with D unresolved. The CDR3 extends over 14 amino acids. Trimming stripped 1 base from V and 5 bases from J, with 12 bases between. Germline assignment: CDR1 SGHNT and CDR2 YYREEE (reference sequence). Written as DNA, the CDR3 is TGTGCCAGCAGCTTGCGTGCCCTAGGGACTGAAGCTTTCTTT. Translation gives CASSLRALGTEAFF.

V and J are TRBV7-9 and TRBJ1-5, with D perhaps matching TRBD1 (6 bases). Germline V lookup: CDR1 SEHNR, CDR2 FQNEAQ (reference sequence). The CDR3 has 14 amino acids. The V gene lost 8 bases and the J gene lost 1 base, with 12 bases spanning the gap. The CDR3 reads CASSRGSSNQPQHF. The CDR3 DNA sequence: TGTGCCAGCTCCAGGGGATCGAGCAATCAGCCCCAGCATTTT.

The V and J genes are TRBV14 and TRBJ1-6; no reliable D call. Germline V gene data show CDR1 as SGHDN and CDR2 as FVKESK. V was trimmed by 3 bases and J by 0 bases, leaving 3 bases between them. The CDR3 extends over 14 amino acids. Here the CDR3 reads CASSHSSYNSPLHF. DNA for the CDR3: TGTGCCAGCAGCCACAGCTCCTATAATTCACCCCTCCACTTT. The full variable domain, completed using reference TRBV14 and TRBJ1-6, is EAGVTQFPSHSVIEKGQTVTLRCDPISGHDNLYWYRRVMGKEIKFLLHFVKESKQDESGMPNNRFLAERTGGTYSTLKVQPAELEDSGVYFCASSHSSYNSPLHFGNGTRLTVT.

This sequence joins TRBV19 and TRBJ2-1; maybe TRBD2 (5 bases). The germline V gene has CDR1 LNHDA and CDR2 SQIVND (reference sequence). This CDR3 is 14 amino acids long. Trimming stripped 5 bases from V and 1 base from J, with 9 bases between. The DNA of the CDR3 is TGTGCCAGTAGTTGGCCGGGATCCTACAATGAGCAGTTCTTC. Translated, it gives CASSWPGSYNEQFF.

This chain uses TRBV7-6 with TRBJ1-2; D might be TRBD1 (6 bases). There are 15 residues in the CDR3. Germline V gene data show CDR1 as SGHVS and CDR2 as FNYEAQ. Trimming left V 3 bases short and J 6 bases short, with 17 bases between. CDR3 residues: CASSFAGVGSDGYTF. The CDR3 DNA sequence: TGTGCCAGCAGCTTCGCAGGGGTAGGGTCGGATGGCTACACCTTC.

J is TRBJ1-2 and V is TRBV7-8; TRBD1 matches 7 bases. The CDR3 has 13 amino acids. Germline V gene data show CDR1 as SGHVS and CDR2 as FQNEAQ. The junction had 5 bases not matched to a gene; V was cut back by 5 bases and J by 5 bases. The CDR3 region is CASSQGTAYGYTF. The CDR3 region has the DNA TGTGCCAGCAGCCAAGGGACAGCTTATGGCTACACCTTC.

The gene calls are TRBV10-3 and TRBJ1-1; weak D call: TRBD1 (5 bases). This CDR3 comprises 14 residues. CDR1 ENHRY and CDR2 SYGVKD come from the germline V gene. V was trimmed by 6 bases and J by 4 bases, leaving 15 bases between them. The CDR3 DNA follows: TGTGCCATCAGGGCCGACACCCAGGGCACTGAAGCTTTCTTT. Amino acids: CAIRADTQGTEAFF.

V gene TRBV19 combines with J gene TRBJ2-2; 7 bases fit TRBD1. V shed 7 bases, J shed 4 bases, and the junction held 6 bases outside the gene matches. Germline CDR1 and CDR2: LNHDA and SQIVND (reference sequence). The CDR3 is 14 amino acids. This CDR3 reads CASIRTGVTGELFF. The DNA of the CDR3 is TGTGCCAGTATCCGGACAGGAGTCACCGGGGAGCTGTTTTTT.

This chain links TRBV6-5 with TRBJ1-2; 8 nucleotides line up with TRBD1. Per germline, CDR1 MNHEY and CDR2 SVGAGI. The CDR3 sequence is 15 residues long. Trimming cost V 6 bases and J 3 bases; bases outside gene matches: 9. CDR3 in amino acids: CASRAAGGGDYGYTF. In DNA, the CDR3 is TGTGCCAGCAGGGCCGCAGGGGGCGGCGACTATGGCTACACCTTC.

V usage is TRBV25-1 and J usage is TRBJ1-2, with 9 bases that match TRBD1. The V segment lost 6 bases and the J segment 4 bases; nucleotides outside the gene matches: 6. The CDR3 is 14 amino acids. Looked up from germline, CDR1 is MGHDK and CDR2 is SYGVNS. The CDR3 nucleotides read TGTGCCAGCAGGGGACAGGGATTTCGCTATGGCTACACCTTC. Protein product: CASRGQGFRYGYTF.